This TCR beta chain was retrieved from a study of beta chain features in type 1 diabetes. General observations from the study: It was among patients, rather than healthy donors, that naive, central memory and Treg TCRB repertoires appeared more similar. Lower insertion and higher deletion counts appeared at VDJ junctions in type 1 diabetes patients. Among all four CD4+ subsets, Type 1 diabetes patients had TCRB CDR3s that were moderately but significantly shorter.

CDR3 length: 14 amino acids. V was shortened by 0 bases and J by 5 bases, with 10 bases between the two germline ends. Per the germline V gene, CDR1 is SGHRS and CDR2 is YFSETQ. Investigators reverse transcribed all isolated RNA, so they sequenced expressed TCRB transcripts. Produced via immunoSEQ multiplex PCR; TCRdb's table is partial and in-frame only. The repertoire has 70,000 to 95,000 clones, around a third of them found once; the top ten carry 0.35% to 0.45%. In regard to this clone: As yet, its antigen is unknown.

Purity of each sorted population was above 98%. The rearrangement links TRBV5-1 to TRBJ2-3; no reliable D call. This TCR was recovered from a woman aged 18-29 years in good health. Sequencing was carried out using stem cell memory CD4+ T cells from blood. Written as DNA, the CDR3 is TGCGCCAGCAGCTTGGCCCAGGTCAAAGATACGCAGTATTTT. Translation: CASSLAQVKDTQYF.